This TCR beta chain stems from a study of blood T cell repertoires in COVID-19. As for the study in general: Sites across the United States, Italy and Spain contributed samples from acute and convalescent COVID-19. In each case, the material was cDNA or gDNA derived from T cells, B-cell-depleted T cells, or PBMCs.

In the case of this clone: One junction end disagrees with the germline gene, perhaps due to a read error.

Authors' data handling: How many nucleated cells were present was estimated from reference gene primer amplification. Some clones are missing from TCRdb's copy, which holds only in-frame ones; the method was immunoSEQ multiplex PCR. The V and J calls and clone size come from that table; D and trimming were worked out from the DNA. The table lists approximately 92,000 clones, about 81% of them singletons. Germline assignment: CDR1 ENHRY and CDR2 SYGVKD. The CDR3 contains 15 residues. The rearrangement joins TRBV10-3 to TRBJ1-1; D possibly corresponds to TRBD1 (5 bases). Sequencing was carried out using peripheral blood. This sequence originates from a man older than 75 with acute or convalescent COVID-19. For the CDR3, the DNA is TGTGCCATCAGCGAGTCACAGGACCTGAACACTGAAGCTTTCTTT. The encoded protein is CAISESQDLNTEAFF.